This T cell receptor beta chain was identified during a study of PD-1 blockade in classical Hodgkin lymphoma. Every patient had relapsed following autologous stem cell transplantation, and cohorts differed in brentuximab vedotin exposure. Sequencing was performed with immunoSEQ multiplex PCR; in TCRdb, only in-frame clones are kept and a portion is missing. The table lists about 6,600 clones, 86% of them singletons. Study-level points and caveats: Similar baseline diversity was found in complete responders and newly diagnosed patients.

With regard to this clone: Its antigen is currently unknown.

This CDR3 is 12 amino acids long. Germline V gives CDR1 ENHRY, CDR2 SYGVKD. Trimming cost V 0 bases and J 9 bases, with 8 bases left between them. The receptor was derived from a human donor with classical Hodgkin lymphoma. The chain recombines TRBV10-3 with TRBJ1-2; D gene uncertain. Sequenced material: peripheral blood mononuclear cells (PBMCs), taken before the second cycle of nivolumab. The CDR3 loop reads CAISESQQSYTF. CDR3 coding DNA: TGTGCCATCAGTGAGTCACAGCAGAGCTACACCTTC.